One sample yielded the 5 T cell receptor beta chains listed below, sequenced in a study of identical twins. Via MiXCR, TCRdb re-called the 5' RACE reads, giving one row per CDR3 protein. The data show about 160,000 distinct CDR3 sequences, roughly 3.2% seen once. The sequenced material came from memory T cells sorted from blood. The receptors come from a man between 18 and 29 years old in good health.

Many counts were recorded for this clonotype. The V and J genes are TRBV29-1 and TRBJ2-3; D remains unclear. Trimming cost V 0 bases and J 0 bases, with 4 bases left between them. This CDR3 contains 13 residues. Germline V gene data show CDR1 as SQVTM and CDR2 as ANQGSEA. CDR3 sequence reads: CSVEEGSTDTQYF. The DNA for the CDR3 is TGCAGCGTTGAAGAGGGAAGCACAGATACGCAGTATTTT.

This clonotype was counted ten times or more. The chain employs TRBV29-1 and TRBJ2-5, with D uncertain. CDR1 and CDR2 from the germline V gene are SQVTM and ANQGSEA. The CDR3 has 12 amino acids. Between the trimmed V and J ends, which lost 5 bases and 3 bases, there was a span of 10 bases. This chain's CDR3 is CSVTPVEETQYF. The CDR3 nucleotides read TGCAGCGTTACACCGGTGGAAGAGACCCAGTACTTC.

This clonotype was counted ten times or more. The CDR3 region is CASRAGQGSYNEQFF. The DNA of the CDR3 is TGTGCCAGCAGAGCCGGACAGGGGAGCTACAATGAGCAGTTCTTC. This chain connects TRBV2 to TRBJ2-1; 9 bases align to TRBD1. The CDR3 is made up of 15 amino acids. After removal of 6 bases from V and 3 bases from J, the junction contained 6 bases not matched to a gene. Germline assignment: CDR1 SNHLY and CDR2 FYNNEI.

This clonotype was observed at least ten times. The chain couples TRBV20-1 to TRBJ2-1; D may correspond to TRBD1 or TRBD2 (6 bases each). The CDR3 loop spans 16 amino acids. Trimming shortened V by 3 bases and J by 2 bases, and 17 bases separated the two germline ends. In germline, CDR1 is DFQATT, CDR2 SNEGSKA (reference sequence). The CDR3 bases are TGCAGTGCTAGCGGGGGCACTTTCCTAACCTACAATGAGCAGTTCTTC. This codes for CSASGGTFLTYNEQFF.

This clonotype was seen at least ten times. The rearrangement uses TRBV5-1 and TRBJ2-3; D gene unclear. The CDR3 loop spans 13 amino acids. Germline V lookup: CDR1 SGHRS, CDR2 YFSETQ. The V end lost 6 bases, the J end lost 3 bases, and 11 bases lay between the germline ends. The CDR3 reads CASIGPGTDTQYF. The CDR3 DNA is TGCGCCAGCATTGGTCCCGGGACAGATACGCAGTATTTT.